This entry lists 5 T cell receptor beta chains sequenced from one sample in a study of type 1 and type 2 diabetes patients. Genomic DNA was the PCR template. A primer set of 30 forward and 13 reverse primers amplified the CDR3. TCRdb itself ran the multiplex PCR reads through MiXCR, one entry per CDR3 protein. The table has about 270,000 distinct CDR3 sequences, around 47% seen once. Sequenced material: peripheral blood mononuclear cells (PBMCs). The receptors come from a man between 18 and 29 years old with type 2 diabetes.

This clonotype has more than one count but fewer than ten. CDR3 sequence: CATGEGPLETQYF. The CDR3 DNA sequence: TGTGCCACGGGAGAAGGGCCGCTGGAGACCCAGTACTTC. This chain joins TRBV24-1 and TRBJ2-5; D possibly corresponds to TRBD2 (5 bases). Germline values: CDR1 KGHDR, CDR2 SFDVKD. Between the trimmed V and J ends, which lost 10 bases and 5 bases, there was a span of 16 bases. The CDR3 spans 13 residues.

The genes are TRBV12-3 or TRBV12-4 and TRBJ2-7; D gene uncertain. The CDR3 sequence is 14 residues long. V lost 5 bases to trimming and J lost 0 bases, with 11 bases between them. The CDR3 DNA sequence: TGTGCCAGCAGTCCAAGACTGAGCTCCTACGAGCAGTACTTC. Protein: CASSPRLSSYEQYF.

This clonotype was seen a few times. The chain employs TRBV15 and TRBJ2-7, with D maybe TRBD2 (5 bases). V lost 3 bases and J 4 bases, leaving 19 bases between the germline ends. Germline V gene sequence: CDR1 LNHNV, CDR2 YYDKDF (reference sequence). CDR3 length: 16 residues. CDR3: CATSRHQGVGEYEQYF. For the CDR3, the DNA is TGTGCCACCAGCAGGCACCAAGGTGTGGGAGAATACGAGCAGTACTTC.

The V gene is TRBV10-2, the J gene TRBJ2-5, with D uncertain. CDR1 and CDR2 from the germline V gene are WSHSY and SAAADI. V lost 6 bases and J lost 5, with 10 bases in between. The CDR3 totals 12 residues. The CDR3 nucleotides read TGCGCCAGCAGGGGGTTCGGCGAGACCCAGTACTTC. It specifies CASRGFGETQYF.

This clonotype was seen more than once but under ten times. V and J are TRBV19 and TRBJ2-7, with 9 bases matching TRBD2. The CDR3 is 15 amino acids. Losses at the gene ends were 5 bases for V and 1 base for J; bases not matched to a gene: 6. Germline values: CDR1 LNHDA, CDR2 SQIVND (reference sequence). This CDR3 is CASSPSGKKSYEQYF. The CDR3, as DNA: TGTGCCAGTAGTCCTAGCGGGAAGAAATCCTACGAGCAGTACTTC.